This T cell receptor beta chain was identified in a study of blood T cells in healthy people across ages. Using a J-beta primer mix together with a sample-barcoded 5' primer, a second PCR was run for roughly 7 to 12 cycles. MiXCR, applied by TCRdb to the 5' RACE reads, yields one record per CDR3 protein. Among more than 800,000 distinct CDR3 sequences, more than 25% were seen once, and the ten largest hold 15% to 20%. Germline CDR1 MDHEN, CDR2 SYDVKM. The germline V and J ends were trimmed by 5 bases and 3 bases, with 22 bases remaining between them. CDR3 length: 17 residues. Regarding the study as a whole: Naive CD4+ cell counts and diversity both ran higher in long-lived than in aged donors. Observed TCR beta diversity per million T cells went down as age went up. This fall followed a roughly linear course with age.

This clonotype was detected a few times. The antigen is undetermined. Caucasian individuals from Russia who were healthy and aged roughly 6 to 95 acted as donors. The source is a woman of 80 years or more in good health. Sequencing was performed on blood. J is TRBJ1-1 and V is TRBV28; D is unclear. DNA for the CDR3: TGTGCCAGCAGTCGTTCGGGCCTATGGGTAAGGGACACTGAAGCTTTCTTT. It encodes CASSRSGLWVRDTEAFF.